The rows below give T cell receptor beta chains drawn from one sample of a study of CD8 T cells in ankylosing spondylitis. Each CDR3 protein is one row after TCRdb ran MiXCR on the 5' RACE reads. The data hold 340,000 or so distinct CDR3 sequences, with roughly 14% observed a single time. The material sequenced was blood, either unsorted or a sorted T cell fraction (not recorded which). These TCRs come from a male donor with ankylosing spondylitis or in good health (not recorded which). Each CDR3 is given without its conserved first and last residue.

len,v_gene,j_gene,CDR3aa
11,TRBV3-1,TRBJ1-6,ASATSRASPLH
11,TRBV7-2,TRBJ2-1,ASSLSGANEQF
13,TRBV4-1,TRBJ2-1,ASTPRGQRGNEQF
12,TRBV3-1,TRBJ2-2,ASSQGTGPGELF
10,TRBV20-1,TRBJ1-5,SAGRGDQPQH
12,TRBV5-1,TRBJ2-5,ASSFADREETQY
13,TRBV20-1,TRBJ2-2,SAPAGGGYTGELF
15,TRBV6-2/TRBV6-3,TRBJ2-5,ASNPARTGKEQGTQY
13,TRBV28,TRBJ2-7,ASSLGTGVPYEQY
11,TRBV6-1,TRBJ2-2,ASSAPGTGELF
13,TRBV15,TRBJ1-2,ATSRDLGSFYGYT
11,TRBV19,TRBJ1-5,ASSIVGNQPQH
13,TRBV27,TRBJ2-2,ASSEPGQCTGELF
11,TRBV18,TRBJ2-7,ASSPNRAGEQY
13,TRBV5-1,TRBJ1-1,ASSLVETGNTEAF
14,TRBV5-1,TRBJ2-3,ASSLRLAGAADTQY
14,TRBV5-1,TRBJ2-3,ASSLVGGLAADTQY
12,TRBV5-6,TRBJ1-1,ASSLPTPGTEAF
11,TRBV12-3/TRBV12-4,TRBJ2-1,ASSLGDRAEQF
12,TRBV15,TRBJ1-6,ATRLTGGDSPLH
10,TRBV6-1,TRBJ2-7,ATQGGSYEQY
13,TRBV6-2/TRBV6-3,TRBJ2-7,ASSYSGRDDYEQY
14,TRBV19,TRBJ2-5,ASQSPPGQGGETQY
10,TRBV12-3/TRBV12-4,TRBJ2-6,ASSLGANVLT
13,TRBV5-5,TRBJ2-1,ASSAPGSSLKKEF
12,TRBV12-3/TRBV12-4,TRBJ1-3,ASSFRVTGNTIY
13,TRBV15,TRBJ2-3,ATSRGGGDTDTQY
14,TRBV12-3/TRBV12-4,TRBJ2-1,ASSLPLGPLYNEQF
13,TRBV4-1,TRBJ1-1,ASSQPGQRETEAF
10,TRBV7-2,TRBJ2-4,ASSPVPNIQY
10,TRBV7-2,TRBJ2-3,ASSLIPDTQY
10,TRBV25-1,TRBJ2-7,ASIGQTYEQY
15,TRBV9,TRBJ2-1,ASSVVSRGVGRDEQF
14,TRBV5-1,TRBJ2-2,ASSLGTSPNTGELF
17,TRBV4-1,TRBJ2-3,ASSQAPGLAGGRTDTQY
14,TRBV20-1,TRBJ2-1,SARDPGGSSYNEQF
11,TRBV6-1,TRBJ2-2,ATRGGQAGELF
11,TRBV12-5,TRBJ2-1,ASGSGNLNEQF
11,TRBV12-3/TRBV12-4,TRBJ1-6,ASTPRQGSPLH
15,TRBV10-3,TRBJ2-2,AISGLAGGTNTGDLF
13,TRBV12-3/TRBV12-4,TRBJ2-5,ASIGTGLAQETQY
15,TRBV24-1,TRBJ2-5,ATSPGTSGKGGETLY
10,TRBV2,TRBJ2-7,ASSYLVYEQY
14,TRBV12-3/TRBV12-4,TRBJ2-1,ASSDSGLSQSHEQF
13,TRBV7-2,TRBJ1-4,ASSPGGDRREKLF
12,TRBV20-1,TRBJ1-6,SARSSSYNSPLH
13,TRBV3-1,TRBJ1-1,ASSRGDFANTEAF
12,TRBV29-1,TRBJ2-3,SVVGTGVTDTQY
12,TRBV3-1,TRBJ2-2,ASSRFTNTGELF
12,TRBV12-3/TRBV12-4,TRBJ1-2,ASRIRESGYGYT
14,TRBV3-1,TRBJ1-1,ASSQRGSGGHTEAF
13,TRBV12-3/TRBV12-4,TRBJ2-3,ASSPRGSSTDTQY
11,TRBV5-1,TRBJ2-1,ASSEQGNNEQF
15,TRBV4-1,TRBJ2-3,ASSQLGAGASIDTQY
14,TRBV11-3,TRBJ2-6,ASSLESGAGANVLT